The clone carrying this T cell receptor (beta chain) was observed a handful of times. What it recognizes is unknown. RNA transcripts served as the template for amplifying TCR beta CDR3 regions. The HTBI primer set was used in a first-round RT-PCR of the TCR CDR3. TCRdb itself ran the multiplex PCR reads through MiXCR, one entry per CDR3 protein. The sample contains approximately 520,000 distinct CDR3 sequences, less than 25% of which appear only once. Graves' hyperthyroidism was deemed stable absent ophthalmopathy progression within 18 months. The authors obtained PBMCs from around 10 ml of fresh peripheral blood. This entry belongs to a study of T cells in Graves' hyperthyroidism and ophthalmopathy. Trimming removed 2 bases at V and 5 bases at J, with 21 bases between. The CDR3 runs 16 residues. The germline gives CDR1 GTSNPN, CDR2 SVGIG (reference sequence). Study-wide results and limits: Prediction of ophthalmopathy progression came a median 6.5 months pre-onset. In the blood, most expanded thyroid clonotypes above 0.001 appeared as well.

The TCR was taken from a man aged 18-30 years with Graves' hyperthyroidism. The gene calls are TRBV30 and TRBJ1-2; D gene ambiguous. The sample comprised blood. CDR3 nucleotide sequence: TGTGCCTGGAGTCGAGCCCCTCTCAACCCCTATTATGGCTACACCTTC. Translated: CAWSRAPLNPYYGYTF.